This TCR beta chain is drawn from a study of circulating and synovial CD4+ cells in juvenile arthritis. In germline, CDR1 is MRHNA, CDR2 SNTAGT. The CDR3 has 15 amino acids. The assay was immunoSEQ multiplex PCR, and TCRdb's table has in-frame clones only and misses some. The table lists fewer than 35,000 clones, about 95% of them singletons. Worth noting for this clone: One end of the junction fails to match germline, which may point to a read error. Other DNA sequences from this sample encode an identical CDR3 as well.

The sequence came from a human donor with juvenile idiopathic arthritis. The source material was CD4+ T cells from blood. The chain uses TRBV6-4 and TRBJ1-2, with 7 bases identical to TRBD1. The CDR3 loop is CASPRLQGTDYGYTF. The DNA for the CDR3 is TGTGCCAGCCCGAGGCTACAGGGGACGGACTATGGATACACCTTC.